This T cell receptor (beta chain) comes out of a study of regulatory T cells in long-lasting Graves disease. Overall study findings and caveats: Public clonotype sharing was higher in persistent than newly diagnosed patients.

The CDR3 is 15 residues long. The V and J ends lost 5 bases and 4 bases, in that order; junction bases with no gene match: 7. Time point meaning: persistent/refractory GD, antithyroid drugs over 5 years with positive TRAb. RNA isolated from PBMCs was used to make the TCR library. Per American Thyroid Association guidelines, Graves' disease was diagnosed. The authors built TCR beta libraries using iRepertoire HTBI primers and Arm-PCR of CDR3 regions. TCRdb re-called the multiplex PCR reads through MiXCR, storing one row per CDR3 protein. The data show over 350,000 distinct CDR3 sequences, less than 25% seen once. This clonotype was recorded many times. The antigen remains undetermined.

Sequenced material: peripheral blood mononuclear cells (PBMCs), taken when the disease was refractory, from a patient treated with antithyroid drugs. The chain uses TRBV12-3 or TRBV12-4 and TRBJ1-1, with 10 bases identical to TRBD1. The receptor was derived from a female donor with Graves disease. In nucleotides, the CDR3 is TGTGCCAGCAGTCCAGACAGGGGGCGGGGCACTGAAGCTTTCTTT. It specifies CASSPDRGRGTEAFF.